The TCR beta chain described here comes from a study of cytomegalovirus exposure and HLA in healthy donors. Study overall: The approximately 680 first-cohort repertoires and the 110 or so validation repertoires shared the same platform, a later analysis reported. Regarding the study as a whole: According to a subsequent analysis, TCR clusters identified in the first cohort showed a tendency to co-occur across the approximately 120 validation repertoires. Most TCRs appeared rarely, but some public TCRs recurred in many donors. The study flagged roughly 150 TCR beta chains as cytomegalovirus-associated.

Germline V lookup: CDR1 MNHEY, CDR2 SMNVEV (reference sequence). V was clipped by 0 bases and J by 4 bases, with 12 bases between them. This CDR3 spans 15 amino acids. Sequenced by immunoSEQ multiplex PCR; TCRdb stores in-frame clones only, minus some. This table holds about 270,000 clones, 70% to 90% found once. With regard to this clone: Its antigen is currently unknown.

Sequencing was carried out using PBMCs. J is TRBJ1-1 and V is TRBV27; D unresolved. The sequence was collected from a woman aged 18-29 years in good health and CMV-seronegative. In nucleotides, the CDR3 is TGTGCCAGCAGTTTATCGATACTGAGAAGCACTGAAGCTTTCTTT. It encodes CASSLSILRSTEAFF.